This TCR beta chain was sequenced for a study of shared clonotypes between healthy human individuals. About this clone itself: Antigen unknown.

Study-wide points: Generation probabilities were higher for clonotypes shared across all four sorted-subset donors than for unshared ones.

The study separated CD4+ cells into CD45RA+ naive and CD45RA-negative memory subsets. The CDR3 length is 14 residues. Trimming took 2 bases from V and 5 from J, leaving 13 bases between them. CDR1 is MNHNS and CDR2 is SASEGT in the germline V gene. Deep was the level at which the assay was run. In the authors' methods: ImmunoSEQ supplied junction-only sequences lacking quality scores, so filtering was different. Profiling relied on immunoSEQ multiplex PCR, and the TCRdb table lists in-frame clones only, not all of them. Clone size and V and J calls were adopted from that table, with D and trimming inferred from the DNA. The table lists hundreds of thousands of clones, roughly 73% of them singletons.

The TCR sequence derives from a woman in her 30s in good health. Sequences were obtained from memory CD4+ T cells sorted from blood. Subset: CD45RA-negative fraction. This rearrangement joins TRBV6-1 to TRBJ2-7; no clear D gene. CDR3 coding DNA: TGTGCCAGCAGTGAACCCGGGCCGAGCCACGAGCAGTACTTC. This codes for CASSEPGPSHEQYF.